The rows below give T cell receptor beta chains drawn from one sample of a study of blood T cell repertoires in COVID-19. This table comes from immunoSEQ multiplex PCR, and its TCRdb copy is limited to in-frame clones, with some not included. The sample includes approximately 70,000 clones, about nine tenths of them seen just once. The sequencing input was peripheral blood. These receptors were taken from a woman younger than 35 with acute or convalescent COVID-19. Both conserved end residues are part of each CDR3. The D gene is left open where the match is weak. Clone size is shown for a subset of rows, as once, few, many or a class of expanded clone.

CDR3 DNA: TGCGCCAGCAGCCCGGGACAGGGGGCAGGGGGCTACACCTTC
CDR3 protein: CASSPGQGAGGYTF
D gene: TRBD1
clone size: NA
V gene: TRBV5-1
CDR3 length: 14
J gene: TRBJ1-2

CDR3 DNA: TGTGCCACCAGCAGAGTTGCAGGGAACACTGAAGCTTTCTTT
CDR3 protein: CATSRVAGNTEAFF
D gene: NA
clone size: NA
V gene: TRBV15
CDR3 length: 14
J gene: TRBJ1-1

CDR3 DNA: TGTGCCAGCAGTTTTGGGACAGGCGCTGAAGCTTTCTTT
CDR3 protein: CASSFGTGAEAFF
D gene: TRBD1
clone size: NA
V gene: TRBV5-4
CDR3 length: 13
J gene: TRBJ1-1

CDR3 DNA: TGCAGTGCTAGTGGGGGGACTAGCGGGGCTTCGGCCGGTGAGCAGTTCTTC
CDR3 protein: CSASGGTSGASAGEQFF
D gene: TRBD2
clone size: NA
V gene: TRBV20-1
CDR3 length: 17
J gene: TRBJ2-1

CDR3 DNA: TGCGCCAGCAGCCAATCAGGGGAGGGGACACAAGCTTTCTTT
CDR3 protein: CASSQSGEGTQAFF
D gene: NA
clone size: NA
V gene: TRBV4-3
CDR3 length: 14
J gene: TRBJ1-1

CDR3 DNA: TGTGCCAGCAGCTTGTATGGGTCGGGGGAAAAACTGTTTTTT
CDR3 protein: CASSLYGSGEKLFF
D gene: NA
clone size: NA
V gene: TRBV5-4
CDR3 length: 14
J gene: TRBJ1-4

CDR3 DNA: TGTGCCAGCAGTCCCGGGACAGGGGATTACAATGAGCAGTTCTTC
CDR3 protein: CASSPGTGDYNEQFF
D gene: TRBD1
clone size: NA
V gene: TRBV6-5
CDR3 length: 15
J gene: TRBJ2-1

CDR3 DNA: TGTGCCAGTAGTATGCGTAGCGGGGGGTACAATGAGCAGTTCTTC
CDR3 protein: CASSMRSGGYNEQFF
D gene: TRBD2
clone size: NA
V gene: TRBV19
CDR3 length: 15
J gene: TRBJ2-1

CDR3 DNA: TGTGCCAGCATCCTGACAGATACGCAGTATTTT
CDR3 protein: CASILTDTQYF
D gene: NA
clone size: NA
V gene: TRBV2
CDR3 length: 11
J gene: TRBJ2-3

CDR3 DNA: TGTGCCTGGAGGTCGAGTACCGGGGAGCTGTTTTTT
CDR3 protein: CAWRSSTGELFF
D gene: NA
clone size: NA
V gene: TRBV30
CDR3 length: 12
J gene: TRBJ2-2

CDR3 DNA: TGTGCCAGCAGCCTCCGGGACAGCTTCTCCTACGAGCAGTACTTC
CDR3 protein: CASSLRDSFSYEQYF
D gene: TRBD1
clone size: NA
V gene: TRBV7-2
CDR3 length: 15
J gene: TRBJ2-7

CDR3 DNA: TGTGCCAGCAGATACAACAGGGGGCTGGAAGAGCAGTACTTC
CDR3 protein: CASRYNRGLEEQYF
D gene: TRBD1
clone size: NA
V gene: TRBV6-5
CDR3 length: 14
J gene: TRBJ2-7

CDR3 DNA: TGTGCCAGCAGCTCGAAAAGCGGGAGTAATGAGCAGTTCTTC
CDR3 protein: CASSSKSGSNEQFF
D gene: TRBD2
clone size: NA
V gene: TRBV7-8
CDR3 length: 14
J gene: TRBJ2-1

CDR3 DNA: TGTGCCAGCACCGACAGGCTGCGGACCTATGGCTACACCTTC
CDR3 protein: CASTDRLRTYGYTF
D gene: NA
clone size: NA
V gene: TRBV6-5
CDR3 length: 14
J gene: TRBJ1-2

CDR3 DNA: TGTGCCAGCAGCTTAGGTCTAGCGGGAGGGCCGGGGTACAATGAGCAGTTCTTC
CDR3 protein: CASSLGLAGGPGYNEQFF
D gene: TRBD2
clone size: once
V gene: TRBV7-2
CDR3 length: 18
J gene: TRBJ2-1

CDR3 DNA: TGTGCCAGTAGCGACCGGGGGACCACAGATACGCAGTATTTT
CDR3 protein: CASSDRGTTDTQYF
D gene: NA
clone size: NA
V gene: TRBV19
CDR3 length: 14
J gene: TRBJ2-3

CDR3 DNA: TGTGCCAGCAGCCCAACAGGGGCTGGAGAGACCCAGTACTTC
CDR3 protein: CASSPTGAGETQYF
D gene: TRBD1
clone size: NA
V gene: TRBV7-9
CDR3 length: 14
J gene: TRBJ2-5

CDR3 DNA: TGTGCCAGCAGCCGAGAGGTGGGGCGCAATCAGCCCCAGCATTTT
CDR3 protein: CASSREVGRNQPQHF
D gene: NA
clone size: NA
V gene: TRBV7-8
CDR3 length: 15
J gene: TRBJ1-5

CDR3 DNA: TGTGCCTGGAGTGTCGGACAGGGGTACGAGCAGTACTTC
CDR3 protein: CAWSVGQGYEQYF
D gene: TRBD1
clone size: NA
V gene: TRBV30
CDR3 length: 13
J gene: TRBJ2-7

CDR3 DNA: TGTGCCAGCAGTACCCCCGGTGAGCAGTTCTTC
CDR3 protein: CASSTPGEQFF
D gene: NA
clone size: NA
V gene: TRBV6-5
CDR3 length: 11
J gene: TRBJ2-1

CDR3 DNA: TGTGCCAGCAGTCTCCGGGACAGAGAAGCTTTCTTT
CDR3 protein: CASSLRDREAFF
D gene: TRBD1
clone size: once
V gene: TRBV28
CDR3 length: 12
J gene: TRBJ1-1

CDR3 DNA: TGTGCCACTACATCCGGGACAGGGGATTCACCCCTCCACTTT
CDR3 protein: CATTSGTGDSPLHF
D gene: TRBD1
clone size: once
V gene: TRBV5-6
CDR3 length: 14
J gene: TRBJ1-6

CDR3 DNA: TGCGCCAGCAGCCAAGGATTACAGGGGCCGAACACTGAAGCTTTCTTT
CDR3 protein: CASSQGLQGPNTEAFF
D gene: TRBD1
clone size: NA
V gene: TRBV4-3
CDR3 length: 16
J gene: TRBJ1-1

CDR3 DNA: TGCGCCAGCAGCCAAGGCGGGTCTGGAGACTACCTTACTGAGACCCAGTACTTC
CDR3 protein: CASSQGGSGDYLTETQYF
D gene: NA
clone size: NA
V gene: TRBV4-3
CDR3 length: 18
J gene: TRBJ2-5

CDR3 DNA: TGCGCCAGCAGCTCGGAGGGAAGCCACACAGATACGCAGTATTTT
CDR3 protein: CASSSEGSHTDTQYF
D gene: NA
clone size: NA
V gene: TRBV5-1
CDR3 length: 15
J gene: TRBJ2-3

CDR3 DNA: TGTGCCAGCAGCCCCTGGGCATACAATGAGCAGTTCTTC
CDR3 protein: CASSPWAYNEQFF
D gene: NA
clone size: NA
V gene: TRBV5-6
CDR3 length: 13
J gene: TRBJ2-1

CDR3 DNA: TGTGCCAGCAGCTCCATGGGCGGGAGAATCGACAATGAGCAGTTCTTC
CDR3 protein: CASSSMGGRIDNEQFF
D gene: TRBD2
clone size: NA
V gene: TRBV7-9
CDR3 length: 16
J gene: TRBJ2-1

CDR3 DNA: TGTGCCAGCAGCCGAACTGGTGGCACTGAAGCTTTCTTT
CDR3 protein: CASSRTGGTEAFF
D gene: NA
clone size: NA
V gene: TRBV11-2
CDR3 length: 13
J gene: TRBJ1-1

CDR3 DNA: TGCGCCAGCAGCAGGCTCAGGCTTAGCAATCAGCCCCAGCATTTT
CDR3 protein: CASSRLRLSNQPQHF
D gene: NA
clone size: NA
V gene: TRBV10-1
CDR3 length: 15
J gene: TRBJ1-5